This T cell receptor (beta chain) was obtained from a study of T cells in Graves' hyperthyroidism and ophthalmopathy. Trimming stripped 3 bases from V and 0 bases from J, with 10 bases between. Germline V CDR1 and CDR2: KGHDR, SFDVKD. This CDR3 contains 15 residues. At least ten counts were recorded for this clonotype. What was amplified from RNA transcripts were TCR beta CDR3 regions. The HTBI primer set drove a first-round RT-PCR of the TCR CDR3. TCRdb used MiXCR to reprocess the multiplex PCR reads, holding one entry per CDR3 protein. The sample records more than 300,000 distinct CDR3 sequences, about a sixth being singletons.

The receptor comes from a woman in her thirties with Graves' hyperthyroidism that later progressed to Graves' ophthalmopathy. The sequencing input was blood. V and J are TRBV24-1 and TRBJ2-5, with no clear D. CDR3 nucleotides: TGTGCCACCAGTGATCGAACGTGGGACCAAGAGACCCAGTACTTC. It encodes CATSDRTWDQETQYF.